This T cell receptor (beta chain) came from a study of CD8+ T cells in alopecia areata (dated by TCRdb to between 2018 and 2020). Concerning the study at large: The treated patients took part in an open-label pilot trial in which moderate-to-severe alopecia areata was treated with oral tofacitinib at 5 to 10 mg twice daily. immunoSEQ multiplex PCR using 35 Vbeta forward primers and 13 Jbeta reverse primers was used to amplify TCRbeta CDR3 regions. Patients stayed on tofacitinib for 6 to 18 months and then had 6 months of follow-up off drug so that delayed response and recurrence could be assessed. Scalp clonality was compared across normal scalp (n=4), patchy alopecia areata scalp (n=8), and alopecia totalis/universalis scalp (n=8). RNA was extracted with the PAXgene miRNA kit for fixed scalp, the miRNeasy kit for PBMCs, and the RNeasy kit for mouse skin. In treated patients, disease severity was measured using the SALT score, which gives the percentage of scalp surface area affected. To study T cell clonal expansion in alopecia areata, the researchers applied high-throughput TCRbeta sequencing to both the C3H/HeJ mouse model and human patients. In humans, TCRbeta sequencing was performed on scalp tissue and on sorted CD4+ and CD8+ peripheral blood T cells from healthy controls and from patients with patchy or totalis/universalis alopecia areata. Tofacitinib-treated patients had biopsies at baseline and at 4 and 24 weeks of treatment, with a later scalp biopsy in several patients. The research as a whole found: Because the treated cohort was small and had only one nonresponder, larger studies are needed to examine links between baseline CD8+ expansion and response. Tofacitinib significantly decreased scalp clonality and the number of expanded CD8+ clones among the top 100 scalp clones. Unlike mouse skin, which is dominated by gammadelta T cells, normal human skin has resident alphabeta T cells that are also sequenced, and this complicates analysis of the scalp TCR repertoire. During tofacitinib treatment, many expanded lesional clones remained in scalp and blood, and this persistence may partly explain relapse after treatment is stopped. Compared with normal scalp, lesional scalp, particularly in alopecia totalis/universalis, had higher clonality and more expanded CD8+ clones, which suggests antigenic drive. Shared TCR sequences between patients were less evident than in mice, which may be partly attributable to HLA diversity in the patient population.

Unmatched junction bases come to 18, with V trimmed by 3 bases and J by 0 bases. The germline V gene provides CDR1 SGDLS and CDR2 YYNGEE. There are 20 amino acids in the CDR3, from cysteine to phenylalanine inclusive. This entry keeps only the CDR3 DNA: 60 bases, framed from base 1. The intended sense of this specimen's time point label: roughly 26 weeks on oral tofacitinib. The sample's treatment or condition label is to be understood as: oral pan-JAK inhibitor, 5-10 mg twice daily. Peripheral blood and lesional scalp punch biopsies were obtained from patients with alopecia areata. After PBMCs were isolated by density centrifugation and stained for CD3, CD4 and CD8, a FACSAria was used to sort CD4+ and CD8+ T cells. Of note for this clone: Its antigen remains undetermined. Base qualities are not provided; no much larger clone lies one nucleotide away.

Libraries were made using the immunoSEQ multiplex PCR assay. For TCR sequencing, RNA was extracted from every sample and reverse transcribed into cDNA to serve as template. SuperScript III was used for first-strand cDNA synthesis, primed with a 2:1 mix of oligo-dT and random hexamers. A synthetic immune receptor repertoire was used to measure amplification bias, and any remaining bias was corrected computationally. As for the authors' bioinformatics: Raw reads were preprocessed for error removal, and CDR3 was defined according to IMGT conventions as running from the conserved cysteine to phenylalanine. Clonality was calculated as 1 minus Shannon entropy normalized by log2 of the number of productive unique TCRs. Whether scalp clones were CD4 or CD8 was inferred by matching scalp TCRbeta sequences against CD4 and CD8 repertoires sorted from blood. What TCRdb holds here is the immuneACCESS table cut down to in-frame rearrangements. Part of the clones is not present; checked against another copy, under half of the missing clones reflect an unresolved V gene, and the others are unexplained. The D gene and trimming were derived from the DNA, and the V and J assignments and clone size from that table. The sample contains more than 150,000 clones, roughly three fifths of them found a single time. In total, the top ten clones hold 10% to 15% of the sample.

The receptor chain draws on TRBV9 and TRBJ2-1; TRBD1 fits 7 bases in the junction. The starting material was CD8+ T cells sorted from blood, obtained at week 24, from a patient treated with tofacitinib. This TCR was recovered from a human donor with alopecia areata. The bases are TGTGCCAGCAGCGAGGTACCGGGACATATCGGGGACAGCTCCTACAATGAGCAGTTCTTC. This codes for CASSEVPGHIGDSSYNEQFF.